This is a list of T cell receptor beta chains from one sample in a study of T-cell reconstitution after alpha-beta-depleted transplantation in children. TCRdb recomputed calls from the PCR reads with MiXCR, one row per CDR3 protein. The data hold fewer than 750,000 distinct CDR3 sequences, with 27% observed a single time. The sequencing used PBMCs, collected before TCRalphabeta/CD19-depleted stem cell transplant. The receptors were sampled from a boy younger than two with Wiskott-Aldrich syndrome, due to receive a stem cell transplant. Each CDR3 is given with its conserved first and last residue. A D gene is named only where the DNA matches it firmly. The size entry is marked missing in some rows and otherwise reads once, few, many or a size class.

CDR3: CASSQGLAGEFFYEQYF
DNA: TGTGCCAGCAGCCAAGGACTAGCGGGAGAATTCTTCTACGAGCAGTACTTC
D: TRBD2
J: TRBJ2-7
size: few
V: TRBV3-1

CDR3: CASSEGFWGETQYF
DNA: TGTGCCAGCAGCGAGGGGTTTTGGGGAGAGACCCAGTACTTC
D: -
J: TRBJ2-5
size: few
V: TRBV6-2/TRBV6-3

CDR3: CSASDAGGSNEQFF
DNA: TGCAGTGCTAGTGATGCGGGAGGCTCCAATGAGCAGTTCTTC
D: TRBD2
J: TRBJ2-1
size: -
V: TRBV20-1

CDR3: CASSLGGNYEQYF
DNA: TGTGCCAGCAGTTTAGGAGGCAACTACGAGCAGTACTTC
D: -
J: TRBJ2-7
size: -
V: TRBV12-3/TRBV12-4

CDR3: CAISGYLGEFPGELFF
DNA: TGTGCCATCAGTGGCTACTTAGGAGAGTTCCCCGGGGAGCTGTTTTTT
D: -
J: TRBJ2-2
size: -
V: TRBV10-3

CDR3: CASSFTGPGDFEQFF
DNA: TGTGCCAGCAGTTTTACCGGACCCGGTGATTTTGAGCAGTTCTTC
D: -
J: TRBJ2-1
size: -
V: TRBV12-3/TRBV12-4

CDR3: CASSQDGLAPTGELFF
DNA: TGTGCCAGCAGCCAAGACGGACTAGCGCCCACCGGGGAGCTGTTTTTT
D: TRBD2
J: TRBJ2-2
size: few
V: TRBV3-1

CDR3: CASSYGTSYEQYF
DNA: TGTGCCAGCAGTTACGGGACTAGCTACGAGCAGTACTTC
D: TRBD2
J: TRBJ2-7
size: -
V: TRBV12-3/TRBV12-4

CDR3: CASSDRRPLAGTGELFF
DNA: TGCGCCAGCAGTGACCGCCGGCCTCTAGCGGGGACCGGGGAGCTGTTTTTT
D: TRBD2
J: TRBJ2-2
size: -
V: TRBV10-1

CDR3: CSLGGQPQHF
DNA: TGCAGTCTCGGGGGACAGCCCCAGCATTTT
D: -
J: TRBJ1-5
size: -
V: TRBV20-1

CDR3: CSRRAGQETQYF
DNA: TGCAGTCGGAGAGCGGGTCAAGAGACCCAGTACTTC
D: -
J: TRBJ2-5
size: -
V: TRBV20-1

CDR3: CASSLDGQGIGDSGANVLTF
DNA: TGTGCCAGCAGCTTAGACGGACAGGGAATCGGAGACTCTGGGGCCAACGTCCTGACTTTC
D: TRBD1
J: TRBJ2-6
size: few
V: TRBV7-6

CDR3: CASSYRRLAANEQFF
DNA: TGTGCCAGCAGTTACCGGAGACTAGCGGCGAATGAGCAGTTCTTC
D: TRBD2
J: TRBJ2-1
size: -
V: TRBV6-2/TRBV6-3

CDR3: CASSADSRSSYNSPLHF
DNA: TGCGCCAGCAGTGCCGATTCGAGGAGCTCCTATAATTCACCCCTCCACTTT
D: -
J: TRBJ1-6
size: -
V: TRBV10-2

CDR3: CATSDFVHEQFF
DNA: TGTGCCACCAGTGATTTTGTCCATGAGCAGTTCTTC
D: -
J: TRBJ2-1
size: -
V: TRBV24-1

CDR3: CSARVASGSSSYNEQFF
DNA: TGCAGTGCTAGAGTGGCTAGCGGGAGCAGCTCCTACAATGAGCAGTTCTTC
D: TRBD2
J: TRBJ2-1
size: -
V: TRBV20-1

CDR3: CASSPWARANQPQHF
DNA: TGCGCCAGCAGCCCATGGGCCAGGGCTAATCAGCCCCAGCATTTT
D: -
J: TRBJ1-5
size: few
V: TRBV5-1

CDR3: CASSHPGLAGAQRGEQYF
DNA: TGTGCCAGCAGCCACCCCGGACTAGCGGGAGCTCAGAGGGGGGAGCAGTACTTC
D: TRBD2
J: TRBJ2-7
size: few
V: TRBV14

CDR3: CASSLGVYEQYF
DNA: TGTGCCAGCAGCTTGGGAGTCTACGAGCAGTACTTC
D: -
J: TRBJ2-7
size: many
V: TRBV5-5

CDR3: CSAKSGNYEQYF
DNA: TGCAGTGCTAAGAGCGGAAACTACGAGCAGTACTTC
D: -
J: TRBJ2-7
size: -
V: TRBV20-1